What follows are 21 T cell receptor beta chains derived from one specimen sequenced in a study of read filtering for tumor transcriptome and immune sequencing. The library was built from 400 to 500 ng RNA with molecular barcoded adaptors for alpha/delta and beta/gamma chains. TCRdb passed the reads through MiXCR, listing each CDR3 protein once. Of 970 or so distinct CDR3 sequences in the sample, more than 65% are singletons; the top ten hold about 56%. Sequenced: a population of CD138-negative cells sorted from bone marrow. All receptors derive from a donor aged 40 or older with multiple myeloma. This table probably holds off-target reads from a library built for another chain.

This clonotype was detected a few times. This chain joins TRBV20-1 and TRBJ2-5; 10 nucleotides agree with TRBD2. V lost 5 bases, J lost 3 bases, and 0 bases stayed unmatched. Germline V CDR1 and CDR2: DFQATT, SNEGSKA (reference sequence). This CDR3 is 12 amino acids long. The CDR3 DNA is TGCAGTGCTGGGACTAGCGAAGAGACCCAGTACTTC. This translates into CSAGTSEETQYF.

The rearrangement joins TRBV7-2 to TRBJ2-1; weak D call: TRBD1 (6 bases). CDR3 length: 13 residues. The germline gives CDR1 SGHTA, CDR2 FQGNSA. The V and J ends lost 2 bases and 5 bases respectively, with 7 bases between them. This CDR3 is CASSLRGNNEQFF. For the CDR3, the DNA is TGTGCCAGCAGCTTAAGGGGGAACAATGAGCAGTTCTTC.

The chain uses TRBV27 and TRBJ1-2; D is undetermined. V gave up 5 bases and J gave up 6 bases, with 10 bases separating them. There are 12 residues in the CDR3. CDR1 is MNHEY, CDR2 SMNVEV, per germline (reference sequence). The CDR3 is CASSPGRHGYTF. CDR3 sequence (DNA): TGTGCCAGCAGTCCCGGCAGACATGGCTACACCTTC.

The chain uses TRBV6-5 and TRBJ2-1, with 12 bases lining up with TRBD2. V gave up 3 bases and J gave up 2 bases; unmatched junction bases: 17. This CDR3 is built from 21 residues. Per germline, CDR1 MNHEY and CDR2 SVGAGI. In DNA, the CDR3 is TGTGCCAGCAGTTATTCCCCGACTAGCGGGAGCACATCGGCCACCTACAATGAGCAGTTCTTC. This encodes CASSYSPTSGSTSATYNEQFF.

CDR3 coding DNA: TGTGCCAGCAATGAGGGGAGGCAGCCCCAGCATTTT. It codes for CASNEGRQPQHF. The gene calls are TRBV6-1 and TRBJ1-5, with D tentatively TRBD1 (5 bases). The CDR3 spans 12 residues. Trimming stripped 7 bases from V and 7 bases from J, with 11 bases between. Germline CDR1 reads MNHNS; CDR2 reads SASEGT.

V gene TRBV29-1 combines with J gene TRBJ2-3; possible D gene TRBD1, 7 bases. The CDR3 is 12 amino acids. The V gene's germline CDR1 is SQVTM and CDR2 ANQGSEA. V lost 4 bases and J lost 5, with 10 bases in between. Here the CDR3 DNA reads TGCAGCGTTGGACAGGGAGGAGATACGCAGTATTTT. Translated: CSVGQGGDTQYF.

This clonotype qualifies as large. The chain joins TRBV28 to TRBJ1-5; D not certain. The CDR3 sequence is 14 residues long. Trimming left V 6 bases short and J 7 bases short, with 16 bases between. Germline V gene lookup returns CDR1 MDHEN and CDR2 SYDVKM. CDR3 sequence: CASRVEGPRQPQHF. The CDR3 nucleotides read TGTGCCAGCAGGGTAGAGGGTCCCCGGCAGCCCCAGCATTTT.

V is TRBV20-1 and J is TRBJ2-7, with TRBD2 matching over 10 bases. J lost 4 bases, V lost 5 bases, and 5 bases had no gene match. The CDR3 extends over 13 amino acids. Germline values: CDR1 DFQATT, CDR2 SNEGSKA (reference sequence). The CDR3 loop reads CSAAGTSDYEQYF. For the CDR3, the DNA is TGCAGTGCTGCCGGGACTAGCGATTACGAGCAGTACTTC.

The count of this clonotype is one. V usage is TRBV29-1 and J usage is TRBJ2-1; D ambiguous. Germline CDR1 and CDR2: SQVTM and ANQGSEA. V was clipped by 5 bases and J by 3 bases, with 5 bases between them. This CDR3 is built from 11 residues. As DNA, the CDR3 is TGCAGCGTTCGCAACTACAATGAGCAGTTCTTC. Encoded protein: CSVRNYNEQFF.

This rearrangement joins TRBV29-1 to TRBJ2-7; 7 nucleotides align to TRBD1. CDR3 length: 11 amino acids. With V trimmed by 5 bases and J by 7 bases, 5 bases remained unmatched. The germline gives CDR1 SQVTM, CDR2 ANQGSEA. The CDR3 spells CSVKTGVEQYF. The CDR3 DNA follows: TGCAGCGTTAAAACAGGGGTTGAGCAGTACTTC.

The gene calls are TRBV18 and TRBJ1-1; no clear D. The germline CDR1 and CDR2 sequences are KGHSH and LQKENI. The CDR3 has 12 amino acids. The ends were cut back, 6 bases at V and 3 bases at J, with 8 bases in the middle. CDR3 coding DNA: TGTGCCAGCTCGGAGGGCTACACTGAAGCTTTCTTT. This gives the protein CASSEGYTEAFF.

This clonotype occurred once. V usage is TRBV11-2 and J usage is TRBJ2-5; 7 bases are a match to TRBD2. From germline, CDR1 is SGHAT and CDR2 FQNNGV. This CDR3 has 16 residues. Trimming removed 7 bases from V and 2 bases from J; junction bases left unmatched: 13. The CDR3 DNA sequence: TGTGCCAGCACCGAAGGATTAGCGGGCGGACAAGAGACCCAGTACTTC. This encodes CASTEGLAGGQETQYF.

The chain is built from TRBV11-2 and TRBJ2-1; the match to TRBD2 covers 12 bases. CDR3 length: 15 amino acids. Germline V gene sequence: CDR1 SGHAT, CDR2 FQNNGV. V trimming: 5 bases; J trimming: 6 bases; junction bases outside the gene matches: 5. In DNA, the CDR3 is TGTGCCAGCAGCCCTTTGACTAGCGGGAGCAATGAGCAGTTCTTC. This codes for CASSPLTSGSNEQFF.

V is TRBV5-1 and J is TRBJ2-1, with 12 bases matching TRBD2. V shed 4 bases and J 7 bases; nucleotides not matched to a gene: 3. The CDR3 is 14 residues long. CDR1 is SGHRS and CDR2 is YFSETQ in the germline V gene. CDR3 in DNA: TGCGCCAGCAGCCCGACTAGCGGGGGTAATGAGCAGTTCTTC. Protein: CASSPTSGGNEQFF.

The rearrangement joins TRBV7-2 to TRBJ1-1, with 7 bases aligning to TRBD1. V dropped 5 bases and J dropped 5; count of bases not matched to a gene: 5. The CDR3 loop spans 13 amino acids. Germline CDR1 SGHTA, CDR2 FQGNSA. The CDR3 here is CASSIDRVTEAFF. The CDR3 region has the DNA TGTGCCAGCAGCATCGACAGGGTTACTGAAGCTTTCTTT.

The chain is built from TRBV27 and TRBJ2-1; 10 nucleotides agree with TRBD1. Germline V gene sequence: CDR1 MNHEY, CDR2 SMNVEV (reference sequence). With 5 bases clipped from V and 7 bases from J, the junction kept 17 bases outside the gene matches. This CDR3 spans 18 amino acids. CDR3 in amino acids: CASSPLGQGQFYGNEQFF. The CDR3 DNA reads TGTGCCAGCAGTCCTCTGGGACAGGGGCAGTTTTACGGGAATGAGCAGTTCTTC.

This clonotype is deemed large. The chain is built from TRBV5-4 and TRBJ2-3, with D unclear. The V gene lost 1 base and the J gene lost 5 bases, with 5 bases spanning the gap. The CDR3 spans 12 residues. CDR1 is SGHNT and CDR2 is YYREEE in the germline V gene (reference sequence). CDR3: CASSLQEDTQYF. The CDR3 bases are TGTGCCAGCAGCTTGCAGGAAGATACGCAGTATTTT.

This clonotype counts as large. The rearrangement joins TRBV10-2 to TRBJ2-5; perhaps TRBD2 as D (6 bases). Germline loops: CDR1 WSHSY, CDR2 SAAADI. V lost 2 bases and J lost 5, with 6 bases in between. CDR3 length equals 12 residues. The CDR3 here is CASSEGGETQYF. CDR3 nucleotide sequence: TGCGCCAGCAGTGAGGGGGGGGAGACCCAGTACTTC.

V is TRBV12-3 or TRBV12-4 and J is TRBJ2-2; 13 nucleotides align to TRBD2. V lost 5 bases to trimming and J lost 4 bases; unmatched junction nucleotides: 4. This CDR3 has 16 residues. CDR3 in DNA: TGTGCCAGCAGTACACGACTAGCGGGAGGCACCGGGGAGCTGTTTTTT. Residues: CASSTRLAGGTGELFF.

By share, this clonotype counts as large. The chain is built from TRBV6-2 or TRBV6-3 and TRBJ1-5; 7 bases are shared with TRBD1. CDR3 length: 13 amino acids. After removal of 10 bases from V and 6 bases from J, the junction contained 9 bases not matched to a gene. The germline CDR1 and CDR2 sequences are MNHEY and SVGEGT. CDR3 sequence reads: CATTDRAGQPQHF. The CDR3 DNA reads TGTGCCACCACAGACAGGGCCGGTCAGCCCCAGCATTTT.

The V call is TRBV13, the J call TRBJ2-1; D remains ambiguous. Germline-derived CDR1 and CDR2 are PRHDT and FYEKMQ (reference sequence). Trimming took off 5 bases at V and 3 bases at J, with 11 bases between the two ends. The CDR3 extends over 14 amino acids. In nucleotides, the CDR3 is TGTGCCAGCAGCGGTAGCTCGGGCTACAATGAGCAGTTCTTC. This sequence encodes CASSGSSGYNEQFF.